The 14 T cell receptor beta chains below come from one sample, sequenced in a study of human T cells and chemical hapten exposure. MiXCR, applied by TCRdb to the RACE reads, yields one record per CDR3 protein. Here the sample spans 40,000 or so distinct CDR3 sequences, about 11% being singletons. Noted time point: pre-sensitization, week 0. Treatment denoted: therapeutic diphenylcyclopropenone sensitization with weekly scalp DPC. The sequences come from whole blood, collected in connection with sensitization to the hapten diphenylcyclopropenone (DPC). These receptors originate from a man aged 25-45 years with alopecia areata. Some clones in this sample may be carry-over from other donors' samples.

This clonotype was recorded many times. V usage is TRBV11-2 and J usage is TRBJ2-1, with TRBD2 matching 9 bases. Germline V gives CDR1 SGHAT, CDR2 FQNNGV. This CDR3 has 18 amino acids. J gave up 8 bases and V 2 bases, and 16 bases lay outside the gene matches. This CDR3 reads CASSLNRLAGPRQDEQFF. DNA of the CDR3: TGTGCCAGCAGCTTAAATAGGCTAGCGGGGCCCCGCCAGGATGAGCAGTTCTTC.

This clonotype has only one observation. V is TRBV5-4 and J is TRBJ2-1, with 7 bases fitting TRBD2. The CDR3 totals 14 residues. Germline trimming cut 9 bases from V and 2 bases from J; bases unmatched to any gene: 8. Germline V gives CDR1 SGHNT, CDR2 YYREEE (reference sequence). The CDR3 spells CATAMGGPYNEQFF. CDR3 sequence (DNA): TGTGCCACTGCTATGGGAGGGCCCTACAATGAGCAGTTCTTC.

This clonotype was counted at least ten times. The chain recombines TRBV7-6 with TRBJ1-6; D possibly corresponds to TRBD1 (5 bases). CDR3 length: 15 residues. The germline gives CDR1 SGHVS, CDR2 FNYEAQ. The V end lost 1 base, the J end lost 5 bases, and 9 bases lay between the germline ends. CDR3 protein: CASSLGQINNSPLHF. CDR3 in DNA: TGTGCCAGCAGCTTAGGACAGATAAATAATTCACCCCTCCACTTT. The full variable domain, completed using reference TRBV7-6 and TRBJ1-6, is GAGVSQSPRYKVTKRGQDVALRCDPISGHVSLYWYRQALGQGPEFLTYFNYEAQQDKSGLPNDRFSAERPEGSISTLTIQRTEQRDSAMYRCASSLGQINNSPLHFGNGTRLTVT.

This clonotype has a count of ten or more. The chain uses TRBV18 and TRBJ1-1, with D unclear. Germline lookup yields CDR1 KGHSH and CDR2 LQKENI. CDR3 length: 14 residues. The V and J ends lost 1 base and 4 bases respectively, with 10 bases between them. The chain's CDR3 is CASSPLGVGTEAFF. CDR3 coding DNA: TGTGCCAGCTCACCACTCGGGGTTGGCACTGAAGCTTTCTTT.

There are many counts of this clonotype. V is TRBV7-2 and J is TRBJ1-5; D uncertain. This CDR3 is 13 amino acids long. Trimming removed 3 bases at V and 5 bases at J, with 8 bases between. Per the germline V gene, CDR1 is SGHTA and CDR2 is FQGNSA. The CDR3 bases are TGTGCCAGCAGCTTCGGGTCCTATCAGCCCCAGCATTTT. It codes for CASSFGSYQPQHF.

A note on this clonotype: A read error is possible here, since a much larger clone lies one base away. The chain links TRBV15 to TRBJ1-6; D gene unclear. From germline, CDR1 is LNHNV and CDR2 YYDKDF (reference sequence). The CDR3 length is 14 residues. CDR3 region: CATGRGDLNSPLHF. CDR3 sequence (DNA): TGTGCCACCGGCAGAGGAGACCTTAATTCACCCCTCCACTTT.

This clonotype was seen many times. The chain carries TRBV18 and TRBJ2-5; D gene uncertain. The germline V gene has CDR1 KGHSH and CDR2 LQKENI. Trimming removed 6 bases from V and 2 bases from J, with 4 bases in between. The CDR3 loop spans 11 amino acids. The CDR3 loop reads CASSSQETQYF. The CDR3 DNA reads as TGTGCCAGCTCGTCACAAGAGACCCAGTACTTC.

This clonotype has ten or more counts. The chain joins TRBV29-1 to TRBJ1-2, with D possibly matching TRBD1 (5 bases). Germline CDR1 SQVTM, CDR2 ANQGSEA. Trimming left V 7 bases short and J 0 bases short, with 18 bases between. This CDR3 comprises 15 residues. CDR3 sequence: CSGYRAGEANYGYTF. The DNA for the CDR3 is TGCAGCGGGTACCGGGCGGGGGAGGCTAACTATGGCTACACCTTC.

The rearrangement uses TRBV29-1 and TRBJ2-1; D is ambiguous. The length of the CDR3 is 12 residues. Per germline, CDR1 SQVTM and CDR2 ANQGSEA. Trimming left V 4 bases short and J 5 bases short, with 9 bases between. CDR3 coding DNA: TGCAGCGTTGTAATGTCCGACAATGAGCAGTTCTTC. Amino acid sequence: CSVVMSDNEQFF.

The gene calls are TRBV5-5 and TRBJ1-1, with a tentative D call TRBD1 (6 bases). The CDR3 is made up of 15 amino acids. CDR1 is SGHKS, CDR2 YYEKEE, per germline (reference sequence). Trimming took 3 bases from V and 0 from J, leaving 12 bases between them. The CDR3 coding sequence is TGTGCCAGCAGCTCGTATAGGACAGTGAACACTGAAGCTTTCTTT. It codes for CASSSYRTVNTEAFF.

This clonotype was observed many times. V is TRBV6-2 or TRBV6-3 and J is TRBJ1-3; no clear D. Germline loops: CDR1 MNHEY, CDR2 SVGEGT. The length of the CDR3 is 16 residues. V was shortened by 0 bases and J by 4 bases, with 13 bases between the two germline ends. The CDR3 protein is CASSYSANLRGNTIYF. The CDR3 coding sequence is TGTGCCAGCAGTTACTCAGCTAACCTACGGGGAAACACCATATATTTT.

The table lists this clonotype with many counts. The rearrangement joins TRBV20-1 to TRBJ1-1, with TRBD1 matching over 8 bases. CDR3 size: 12 residues. Germline-derived CDR1 and CDR2 are DFQATT and SNEGSKA (reference sequence). V dropped 0 bases and J dropped 13; count of bases not matched to a gene: 7. CDR3 region: CSARDPGQAIFF. In DNA, the CDR3 is TGCAGTGCTAGAGACCCGGGACAGGCTATTTTCTTT.

This clonotype was recorded many times. The chain carries TRBV5-1 and TRBJ2-3; D may be TRBD1 (5 bases). Trimming removed 0 bases at V and 0 bases at J, with 8 bases between. This CDR3 comprises 15 residues. Germline V gene data show CDR1 as SGHRS and CDR2 as YFSETQ. The CDR3 bases are TGCGCCAGCAGCTTGGTTCAGGGTAGCACAGATACGCAGTATTTT. As protein: CASSLVQGSTDTQYF.

The J gene is TRBJ2-7, the V gene TRBV2; possibly TRBD1 or TRBD2 for D (5 bases each). Germline V lookup: CDR1 SNHLY, CDR2 FYNNEI. V gave up 6 bases and J gave up 4 bases, with 16 bases separating them. This CDR3 is 14 amino acids long. CDR3 bases: TGTGCCAGCAGCGCCGGGACGGTCGGATACGAGCAGTACTTC. Its translation: CASSAGTVGYEQYF.